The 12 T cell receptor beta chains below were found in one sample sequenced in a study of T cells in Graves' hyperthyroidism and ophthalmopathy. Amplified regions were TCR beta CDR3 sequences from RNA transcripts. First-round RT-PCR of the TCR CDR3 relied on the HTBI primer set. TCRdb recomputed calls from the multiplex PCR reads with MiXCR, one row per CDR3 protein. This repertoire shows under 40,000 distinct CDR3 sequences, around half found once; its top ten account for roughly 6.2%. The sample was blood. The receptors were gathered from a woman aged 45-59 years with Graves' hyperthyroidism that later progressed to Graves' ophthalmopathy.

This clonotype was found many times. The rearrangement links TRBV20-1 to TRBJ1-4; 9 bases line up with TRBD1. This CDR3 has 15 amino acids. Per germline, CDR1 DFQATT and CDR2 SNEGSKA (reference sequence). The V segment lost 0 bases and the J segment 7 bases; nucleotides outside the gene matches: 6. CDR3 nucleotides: TGCAGTGCTAGAGATGTGCGGACAGGGGCTGAAAAACTGTTTTTT. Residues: CSARDVRTGAEKLFF.

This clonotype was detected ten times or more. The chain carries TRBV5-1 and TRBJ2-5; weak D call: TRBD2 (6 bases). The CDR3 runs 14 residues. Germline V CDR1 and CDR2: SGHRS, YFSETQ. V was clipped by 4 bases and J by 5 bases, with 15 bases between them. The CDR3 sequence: CASSPSSGGETQYF. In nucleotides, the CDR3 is TGCGCCAGCAGCCCCTCGTCCGGAGGGGAGACCCAGTACTTC.

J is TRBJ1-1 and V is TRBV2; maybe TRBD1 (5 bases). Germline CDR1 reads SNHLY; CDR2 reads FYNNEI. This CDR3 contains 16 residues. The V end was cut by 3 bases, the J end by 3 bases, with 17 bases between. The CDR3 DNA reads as TGTGCCAGCAGTGACGGGACGAACTATGGCTACACTGAAGCTTTCTTT. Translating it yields CASSDGTNYGYTEAFF.

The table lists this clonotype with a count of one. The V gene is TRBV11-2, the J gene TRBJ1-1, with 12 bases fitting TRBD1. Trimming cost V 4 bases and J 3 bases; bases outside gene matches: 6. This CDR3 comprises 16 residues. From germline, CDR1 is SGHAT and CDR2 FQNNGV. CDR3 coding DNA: TGTGCCAGCAGCTCTACGGGACAGGGGGCGGACACTGAAGCTTTCTTT. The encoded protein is CASSSTGQGADTEAFF.

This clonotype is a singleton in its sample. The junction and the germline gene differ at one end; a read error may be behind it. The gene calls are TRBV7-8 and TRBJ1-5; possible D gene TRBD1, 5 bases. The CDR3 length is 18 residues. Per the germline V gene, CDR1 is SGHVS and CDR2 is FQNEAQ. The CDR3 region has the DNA TGTCCCAGCAGCCCGGGCCGTTTCAGGGCTTATCGCATTCAGCCCCAGCATTTT. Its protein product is CPSSPGRFRAYRIQPQHF.

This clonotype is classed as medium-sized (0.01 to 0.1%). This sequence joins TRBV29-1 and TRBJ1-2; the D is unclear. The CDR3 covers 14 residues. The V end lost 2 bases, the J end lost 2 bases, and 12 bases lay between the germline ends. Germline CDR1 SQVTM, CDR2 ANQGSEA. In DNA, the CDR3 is TGCAGCGTTGAATCGGGTCGGGCCAACTATGGCTACACCTTC. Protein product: CSVESGRANYGYTF.

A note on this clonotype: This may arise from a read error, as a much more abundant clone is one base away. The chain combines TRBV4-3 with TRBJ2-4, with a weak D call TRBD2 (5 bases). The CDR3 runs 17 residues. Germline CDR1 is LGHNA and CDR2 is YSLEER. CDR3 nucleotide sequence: TGCGCCAGCAGCCACAACCTCATAGCGTTAGCCAAAAACGTTCAGTACTTC. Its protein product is CASSHNLIALAKNVQYF.

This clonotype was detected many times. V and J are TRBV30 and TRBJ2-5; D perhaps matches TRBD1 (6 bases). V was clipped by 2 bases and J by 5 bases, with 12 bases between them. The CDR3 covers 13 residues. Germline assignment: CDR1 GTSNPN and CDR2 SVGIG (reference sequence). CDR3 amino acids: CAWSTQGTETQYF. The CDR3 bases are TGTGCCTGGAGTACCCAGGGGACGGAGACCCAGTACTTC.

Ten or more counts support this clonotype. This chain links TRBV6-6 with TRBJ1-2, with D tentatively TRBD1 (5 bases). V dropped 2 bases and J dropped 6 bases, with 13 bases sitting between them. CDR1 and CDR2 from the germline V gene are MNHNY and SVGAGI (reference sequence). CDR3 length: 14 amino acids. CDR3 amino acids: CASSYGKGNHGYTF. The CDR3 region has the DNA TGTGCCAGCAGTTACGGAAAGGGGAACCATGGCTACACCTTC.

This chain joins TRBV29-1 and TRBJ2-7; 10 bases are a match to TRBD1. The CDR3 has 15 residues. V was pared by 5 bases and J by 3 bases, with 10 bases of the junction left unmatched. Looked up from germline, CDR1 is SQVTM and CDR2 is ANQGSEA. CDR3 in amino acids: CSVYGGTGEYYEQYF. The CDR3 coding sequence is TGCAGCGTTTATGGAGGGACAGGGGAATACTACGAGCAGTACTTC.

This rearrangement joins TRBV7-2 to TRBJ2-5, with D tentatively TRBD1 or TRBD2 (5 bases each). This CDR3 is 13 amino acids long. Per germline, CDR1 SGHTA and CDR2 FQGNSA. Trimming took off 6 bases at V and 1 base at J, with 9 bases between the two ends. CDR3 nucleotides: TGTGCCAGCAGGAGGGGATCCCAAGAGACCCAGTACTTC. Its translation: CASRRGSQETQYF.

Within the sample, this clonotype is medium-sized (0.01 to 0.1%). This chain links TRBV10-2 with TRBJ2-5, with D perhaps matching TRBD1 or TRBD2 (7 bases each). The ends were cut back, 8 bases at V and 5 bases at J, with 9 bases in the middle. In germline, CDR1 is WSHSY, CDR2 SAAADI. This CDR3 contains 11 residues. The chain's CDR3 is CASQGGETQYF. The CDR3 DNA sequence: TGCGCCAGCCAGGGGGGGGAGACCCAGTACTTC.